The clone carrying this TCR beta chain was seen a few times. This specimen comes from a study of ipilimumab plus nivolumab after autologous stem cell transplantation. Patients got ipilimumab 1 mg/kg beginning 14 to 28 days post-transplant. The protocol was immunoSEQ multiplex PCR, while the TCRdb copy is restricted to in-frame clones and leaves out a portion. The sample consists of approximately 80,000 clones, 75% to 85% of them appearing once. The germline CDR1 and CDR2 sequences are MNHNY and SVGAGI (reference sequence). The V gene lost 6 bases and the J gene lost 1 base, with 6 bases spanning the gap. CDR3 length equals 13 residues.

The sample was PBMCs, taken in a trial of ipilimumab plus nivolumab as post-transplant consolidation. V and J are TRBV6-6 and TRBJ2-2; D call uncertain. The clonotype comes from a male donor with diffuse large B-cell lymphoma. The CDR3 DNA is TGTGCCAGCAGACCAGAGAACACCGGGGAGCTGTTTTTT. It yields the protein CASRPENTGELFF.